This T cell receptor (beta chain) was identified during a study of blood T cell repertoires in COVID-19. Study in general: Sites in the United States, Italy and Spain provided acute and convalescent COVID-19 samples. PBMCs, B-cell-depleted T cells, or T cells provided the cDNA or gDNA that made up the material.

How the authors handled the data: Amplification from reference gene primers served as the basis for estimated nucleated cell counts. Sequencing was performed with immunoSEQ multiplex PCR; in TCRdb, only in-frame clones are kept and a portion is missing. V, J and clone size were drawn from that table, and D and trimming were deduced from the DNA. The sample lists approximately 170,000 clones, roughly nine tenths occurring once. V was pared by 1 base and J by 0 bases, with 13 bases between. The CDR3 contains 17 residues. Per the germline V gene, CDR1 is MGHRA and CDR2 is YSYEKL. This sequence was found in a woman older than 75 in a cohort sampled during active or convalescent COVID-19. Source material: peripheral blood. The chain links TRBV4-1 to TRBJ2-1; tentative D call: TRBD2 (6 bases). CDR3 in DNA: TGCGCCAGCAGCCAAGGTCTAGCGTCGAGCTCCTACAATGAGCAGTTCTTC. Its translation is CASSQGLASSSYNEQFF.